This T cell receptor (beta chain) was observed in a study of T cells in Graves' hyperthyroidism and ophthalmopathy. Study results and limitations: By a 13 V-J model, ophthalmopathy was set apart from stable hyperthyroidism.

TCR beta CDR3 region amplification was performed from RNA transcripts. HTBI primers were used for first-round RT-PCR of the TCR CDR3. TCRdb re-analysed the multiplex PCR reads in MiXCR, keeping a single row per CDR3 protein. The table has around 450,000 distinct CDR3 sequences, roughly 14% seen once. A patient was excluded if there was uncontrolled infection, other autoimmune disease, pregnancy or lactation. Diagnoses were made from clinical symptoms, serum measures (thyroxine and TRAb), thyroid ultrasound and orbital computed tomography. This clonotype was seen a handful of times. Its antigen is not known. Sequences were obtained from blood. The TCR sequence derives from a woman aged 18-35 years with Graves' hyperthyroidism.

The CDR3 nucleotides read TGTGCCAGCAGCGTAGAGGTCACCGGGGAGCTGTTTTTT. It encodes CASSVEVTGELFF. The V call is TRBV9, the J call TRBJ2-2; D remains ambiguous. Germline V gene lookup returns CDR1 SGDLS and CDR2 YYNGEE. CDR3 length equals 13 residues. Trimming removed 0 bases from V and 4 bases from J, with 4 bases in between.